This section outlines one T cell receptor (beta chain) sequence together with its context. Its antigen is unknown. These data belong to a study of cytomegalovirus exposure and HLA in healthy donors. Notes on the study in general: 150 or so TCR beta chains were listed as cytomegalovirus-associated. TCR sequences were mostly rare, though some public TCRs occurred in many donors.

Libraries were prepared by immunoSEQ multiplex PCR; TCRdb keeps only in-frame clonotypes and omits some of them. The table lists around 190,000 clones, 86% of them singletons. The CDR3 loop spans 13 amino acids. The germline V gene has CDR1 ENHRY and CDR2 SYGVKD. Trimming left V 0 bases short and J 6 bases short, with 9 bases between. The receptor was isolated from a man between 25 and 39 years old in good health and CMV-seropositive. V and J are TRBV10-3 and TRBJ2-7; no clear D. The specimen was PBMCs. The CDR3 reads CAISESKAPEQYF. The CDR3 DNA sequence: TGTGCCATCAGTGAGTCGAAGGCCCCCGAGCAGTACTTC.